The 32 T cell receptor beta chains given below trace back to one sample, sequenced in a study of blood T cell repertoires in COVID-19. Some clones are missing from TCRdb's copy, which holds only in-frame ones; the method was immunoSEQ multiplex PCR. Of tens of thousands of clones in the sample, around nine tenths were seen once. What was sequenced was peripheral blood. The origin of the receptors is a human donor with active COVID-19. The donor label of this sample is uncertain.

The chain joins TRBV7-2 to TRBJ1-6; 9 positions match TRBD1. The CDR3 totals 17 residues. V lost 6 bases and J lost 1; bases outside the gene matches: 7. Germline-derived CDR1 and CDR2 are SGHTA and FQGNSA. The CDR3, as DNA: TGTGCCAGCAGTTACTACAGGGGGCGGTCCTATAATTCACCCCTCCACTTT. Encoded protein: CASSYYRGRSYNSPLHF.

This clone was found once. This CDR3 is CASSLGTQRGRGETQYF. The DNA for the CDR3 is TGTGCCAGCAGCTTAGGGACCCAGCGGGGGAGGGGAGAGACCCAGTACTTC. This chain uses TRBV11-2 with TRBJ2-5; 8 bases are a match to TRBD2. The V gene end was trimmed by 1 base and the J gene end by 4 bases; junction bases not matched to a gene: 11. Per the germline V gene, CDR1 is SGHAT and CDR2 is FQNNGV. CDR3 length: 17 residues. Based on the CDR3 plus reference TRBV11-2 and TRBJ2-5, the full variable domain is EAGVAQSPRYKIIEKRQSVAFWCNPISGHATLYWYQQILGQGPKLLIQFQNNGVVDDSQLPKDRFSAERLKGVDSTLKIQPAKLEDSAVYLCASSLGTQRGRGETQYFGPGTRLLVL.

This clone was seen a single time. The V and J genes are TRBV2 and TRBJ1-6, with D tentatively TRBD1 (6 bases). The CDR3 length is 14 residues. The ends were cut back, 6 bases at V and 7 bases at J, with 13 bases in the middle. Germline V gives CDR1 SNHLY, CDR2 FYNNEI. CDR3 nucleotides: TGTGCCAGCAGATCGGACAGCTCCAATTCACCCCTCCACTTT. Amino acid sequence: CASRSDSSNSPLHF.

The CDR3 nucleotides read TGTGCCAGCAGCCATTCCCTGGGGGGAGGAACAGATACGCAGTATTTT. It is translated as CASSHSLGGGTDTQYF. The rearrangement joins TRBV7-9 to TRBJ2-3; weak D call: TRBD2 (6 bases). V shed 5 bases and J shed 3 bases, with 18 bases lying between them. Germline CDR1 reads SEHNR; CDR2 reads FQNEAQ (reference sequence). This CDR3 has 16 amino acids.

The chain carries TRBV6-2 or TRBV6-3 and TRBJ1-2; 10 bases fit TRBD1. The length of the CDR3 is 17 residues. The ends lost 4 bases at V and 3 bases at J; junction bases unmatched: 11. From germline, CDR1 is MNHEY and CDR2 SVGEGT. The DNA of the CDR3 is TGTGCCAGCAGTTCCCTCGGGACAGGGGTGAAAGACTATGGCTACACCTTC. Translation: CASSSLGTGVKDYGYTF.

The chain's CDR3 is CASSPQSGQVENTEAFF. The CDR3 DNA reads as TGTGCCAGCTCACCACAATCAGGACAGGTTGAGAACACTGAAGCTTTCTTT. The gene calls are TRBV18 and TRBJ1-1; TRBD1 matches 7 bases. J was trimmed by 1 base and V by 1 base; bases with no gene match: 9. This CDR3 is built from 17 residues. From germline, CDR1 is KGHSH and CDR2 LQKENI. Together with reference TRBV18 and TRBJ1-1, the CDR3 gives the full variable domain: NAGVMQNPRHLVRRRGQEARLRCSPMKGHSHVYWYRQLPEEGLKFMVYLQKENIIDESGMPKERFSAEFPKEGPSILRIQQVVRGDSAAYFCASSPQSGQVENTEAFFGQGTRLTVV.

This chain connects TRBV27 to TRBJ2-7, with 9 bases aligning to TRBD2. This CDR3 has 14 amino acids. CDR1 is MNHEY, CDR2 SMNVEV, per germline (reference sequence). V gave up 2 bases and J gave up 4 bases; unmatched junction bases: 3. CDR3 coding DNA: TGTGCCAGCAGTTTAGGTCTAGCGGGATACGAGCAGTACTTC. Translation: CASSLGLAGYEQYF.

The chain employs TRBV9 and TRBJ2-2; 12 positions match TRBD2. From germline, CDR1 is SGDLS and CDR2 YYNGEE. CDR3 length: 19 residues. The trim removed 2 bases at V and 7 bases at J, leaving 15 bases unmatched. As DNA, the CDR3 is TGTGCCAGCAGCGTCGCCGCCGGTCTAGCGGGGGGGCCTAACGGGGAGCTGTTTTTT. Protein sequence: CASSVAAGLAGGPNGELFF.

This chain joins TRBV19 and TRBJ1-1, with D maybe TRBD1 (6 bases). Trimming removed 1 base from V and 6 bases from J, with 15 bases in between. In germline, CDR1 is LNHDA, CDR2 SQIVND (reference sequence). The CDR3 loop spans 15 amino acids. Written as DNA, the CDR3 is TGTGCCAGTAGTATAGGTACAGGGCCTTACGCTGAAGCTTTCTTT. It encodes CASSIGTGPYAEAFF.

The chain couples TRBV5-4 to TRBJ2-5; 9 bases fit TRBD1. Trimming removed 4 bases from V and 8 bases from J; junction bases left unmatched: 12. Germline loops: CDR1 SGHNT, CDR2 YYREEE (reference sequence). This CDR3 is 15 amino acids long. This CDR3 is CASSTGQGAPVTQYF. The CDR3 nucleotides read TGTGCCAGCAGCACGGGACAGGGCGCGCCCGTCACCCAGTACTTC.

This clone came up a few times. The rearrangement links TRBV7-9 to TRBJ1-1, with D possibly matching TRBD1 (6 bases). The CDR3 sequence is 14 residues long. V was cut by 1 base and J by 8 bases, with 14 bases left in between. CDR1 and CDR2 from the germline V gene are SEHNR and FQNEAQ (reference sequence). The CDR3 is CASSLGSGVIEAFF. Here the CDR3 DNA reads TGTGCCAGCAGCTTAGGGTCAGGGGTAATCGAAGCTTTCTTT. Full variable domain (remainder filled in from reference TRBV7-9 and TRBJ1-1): DTGVSQNPRHKITKRGQNVTFRCDPISEHNRLYWYRQTLGQGPEFLTYFQNEAQLEKSRLLSDRFSAERPKGSFSTLEIQRTEQGDSAMYLCASSLGSGVIEAFFGQGTRLTVV.

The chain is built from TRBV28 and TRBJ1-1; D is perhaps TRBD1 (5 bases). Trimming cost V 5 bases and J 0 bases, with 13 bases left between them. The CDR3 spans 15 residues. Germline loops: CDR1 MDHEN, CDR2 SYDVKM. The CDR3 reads CASSTATAMNTEAFF. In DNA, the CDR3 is TGTGCCAGCAGTACGGCGACAGCGATGAACACTGAAGCTTTCTTT.

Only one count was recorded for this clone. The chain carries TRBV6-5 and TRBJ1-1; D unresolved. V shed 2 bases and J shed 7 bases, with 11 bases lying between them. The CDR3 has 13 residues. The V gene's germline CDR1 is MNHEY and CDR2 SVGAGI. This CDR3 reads CASSYRREGEAFF. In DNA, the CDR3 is TGTGCCAGCAGTTACAGGAGAGAGGGTGAAGCTTTCTTT.

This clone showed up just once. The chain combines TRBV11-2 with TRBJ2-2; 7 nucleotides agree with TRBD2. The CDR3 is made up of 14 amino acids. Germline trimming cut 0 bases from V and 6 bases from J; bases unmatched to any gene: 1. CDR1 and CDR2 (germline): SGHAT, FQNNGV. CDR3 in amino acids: CASSLDRGAGELFF. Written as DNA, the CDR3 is TGTGCCAGCAGCTTAGATCGGGGGGCCGGGGAGCTGTTTTTT.

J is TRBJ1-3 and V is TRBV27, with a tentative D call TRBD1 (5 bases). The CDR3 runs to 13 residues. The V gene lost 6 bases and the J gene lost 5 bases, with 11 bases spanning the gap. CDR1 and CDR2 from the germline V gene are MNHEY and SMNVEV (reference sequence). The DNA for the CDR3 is TGTGCCAGCAGACCTCAGGGTCGAAACACCATATATTTT. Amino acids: CASRPQGRNTIYF.

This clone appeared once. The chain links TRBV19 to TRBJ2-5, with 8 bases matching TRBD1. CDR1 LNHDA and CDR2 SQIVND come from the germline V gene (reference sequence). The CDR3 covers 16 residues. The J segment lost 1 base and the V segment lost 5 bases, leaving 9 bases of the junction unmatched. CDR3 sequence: CASSRRRTGTQETQYF. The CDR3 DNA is TGTGCCAGTAGTCGGCGCCGGACAGGGACCCAAGAGACCCAGTACTTC.

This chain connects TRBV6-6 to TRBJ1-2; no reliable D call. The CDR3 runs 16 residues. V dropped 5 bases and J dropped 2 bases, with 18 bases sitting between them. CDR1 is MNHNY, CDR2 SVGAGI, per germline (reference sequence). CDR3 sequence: CASSHNLAGINYGYTF. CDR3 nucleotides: TGTGCCAGCAGTCACAACCTCGCCGGGATCAACTATGGCTACACCTTC.

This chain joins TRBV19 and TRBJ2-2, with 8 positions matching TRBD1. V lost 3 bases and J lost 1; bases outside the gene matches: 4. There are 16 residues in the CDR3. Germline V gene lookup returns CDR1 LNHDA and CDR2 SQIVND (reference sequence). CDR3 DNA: TGTGCCAGTAGTATTAAAGACAGGGGGAACACCGGGGAGCTGTTTTTT. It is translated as CASSIKDRGNTGELFF.

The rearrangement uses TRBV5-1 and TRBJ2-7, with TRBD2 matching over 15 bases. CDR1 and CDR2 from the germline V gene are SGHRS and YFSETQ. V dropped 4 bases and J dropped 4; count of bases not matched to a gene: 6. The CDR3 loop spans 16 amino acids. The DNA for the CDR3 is TGCGCCAGCAGCCCCGGACTAGCGGGGGGGAAGTACGAGCAGTACTTC. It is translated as CASSPGLAGGKYEQYF.

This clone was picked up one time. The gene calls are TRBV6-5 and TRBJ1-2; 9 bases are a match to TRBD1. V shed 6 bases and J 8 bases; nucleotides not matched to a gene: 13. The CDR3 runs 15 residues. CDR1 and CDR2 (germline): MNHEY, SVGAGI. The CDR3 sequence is CASRAQGQGIVGYTF. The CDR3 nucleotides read TGTGCCAGCAGAGCCCAGGGACAGGGAATAGTCGGCTACACCTTC.

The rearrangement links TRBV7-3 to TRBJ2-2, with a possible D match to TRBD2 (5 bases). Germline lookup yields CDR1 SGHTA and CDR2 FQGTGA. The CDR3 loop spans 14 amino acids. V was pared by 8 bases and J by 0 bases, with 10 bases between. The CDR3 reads CASARGTNTGELFF. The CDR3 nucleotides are TGTGCCAGCGCACGGGGAACGAACACCGGGGAGCTGTTTTTT.

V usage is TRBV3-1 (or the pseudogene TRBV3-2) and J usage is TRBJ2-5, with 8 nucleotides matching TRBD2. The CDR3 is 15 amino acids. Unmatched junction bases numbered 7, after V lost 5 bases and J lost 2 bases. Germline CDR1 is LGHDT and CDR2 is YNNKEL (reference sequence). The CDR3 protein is CASSVGGGLQETQYF. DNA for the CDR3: TGTGCCAGCAGCGTCGGGGGGGGATTACAAGAGACCCAGTACTTC.

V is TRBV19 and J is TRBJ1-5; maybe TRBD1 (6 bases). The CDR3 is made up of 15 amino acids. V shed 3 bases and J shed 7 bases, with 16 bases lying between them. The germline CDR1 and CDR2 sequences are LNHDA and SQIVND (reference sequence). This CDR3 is CASSIGRGGRQPQHF. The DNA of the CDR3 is TGTGCCAGTAGTATTGGTAGGGGGGGTAGGCAGCCCCAGCATTTT. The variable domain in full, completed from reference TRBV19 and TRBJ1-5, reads DGGITQSPKYLFRKEGQNVTLSCEQNLNHDAMYWYRQDPGQGLRLIYYSQIVNDFQKGDIAEGYSVSREKKESFPLTVTSAQKNPTAFYLCASSIGRGGRQPQHFGDGTRLSIL.

The CDR3 spells CASGLVPGSGGPKSTDTQYF. CDR3 in DNA: TGTGCTAGTGGTTTGGTACCGGGGAGCGGGGGGCCCAAGAGCACAGATACGCAGTATTTT. The chain uses TRBV12-5 and TRBJ2-3; 9 bases fit TRBD2. CDR3 length: 20 residues. Germline CDR1 is LGHNT and CDR2 is FRNRAP. J lost 0 bases, V lost 0 bases, and 13 bases had no gene match.

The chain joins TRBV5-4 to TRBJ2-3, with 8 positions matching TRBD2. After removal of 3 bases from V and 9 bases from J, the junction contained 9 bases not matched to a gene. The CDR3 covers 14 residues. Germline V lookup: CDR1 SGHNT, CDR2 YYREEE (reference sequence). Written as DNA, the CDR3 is TGTGCCAGCAGCTCACCGGGAGGGATTCTGACGCAGTATTTT. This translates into CASSSPGGILTQYF.

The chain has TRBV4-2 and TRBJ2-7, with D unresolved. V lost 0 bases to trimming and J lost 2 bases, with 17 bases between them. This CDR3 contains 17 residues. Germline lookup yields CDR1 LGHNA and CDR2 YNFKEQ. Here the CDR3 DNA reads TGTGCCAGCAGCCAAGAATTCACGGGTACGTATCCCTACGAGCAGTACTTC. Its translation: CASSQEFTGTYPYEQYF.

The CDR3 loop is CASSSSGTAGEQFF. For the CDR3, the DNA is TGTGCCAGCAGCTCGTCCGGGACAGCAGGTGAGCAGTTCTTC. The chain joins TRBV7-3 to TRBJ2-1; TRBD1 agrees at 7 bases. The CDR3 sequence is 14 residues long. Germline lookup yields CDR1 SGHTA and CDR2 FQGTGA. With 4 bases clipped from V and 9 bases from J, the junction kept 9 bases outside the gene matches.

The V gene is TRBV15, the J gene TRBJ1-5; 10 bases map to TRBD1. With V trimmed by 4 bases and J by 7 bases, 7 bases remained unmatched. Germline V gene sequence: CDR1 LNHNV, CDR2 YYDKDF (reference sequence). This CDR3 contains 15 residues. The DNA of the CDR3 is TGTGCCACCAGCAAAGGACAGGGGGATGGACAGCCCCAGCATTTT. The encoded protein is CATSKGQGDGQPQHF. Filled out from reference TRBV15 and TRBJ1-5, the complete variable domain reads DAMVIQNPRYQVTQFGKPVTLSCSQTLNHNVMYWYQQKSSQAPKLLFHYYDKDFNNEADTPDNFQSRRPNTSFCFLDIRSPGLGDTAMYLCATSKGQGDGQPQHFGDGTRLSIL.

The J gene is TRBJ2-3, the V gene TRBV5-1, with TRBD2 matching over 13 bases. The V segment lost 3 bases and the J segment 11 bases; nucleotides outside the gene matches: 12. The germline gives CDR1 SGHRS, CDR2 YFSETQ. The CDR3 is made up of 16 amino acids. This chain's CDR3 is CASSSWTSGGGAGQYF. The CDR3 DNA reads TGCGCCAGCAGCTCTTGGACTAGCGGGGGCGGAGCTGGGCAGTATTTT.

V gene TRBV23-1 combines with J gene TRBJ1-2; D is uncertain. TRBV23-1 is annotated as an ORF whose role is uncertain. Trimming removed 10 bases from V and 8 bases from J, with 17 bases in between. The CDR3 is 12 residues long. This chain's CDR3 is CAITHSRCGYTF. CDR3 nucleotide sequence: TGCGCCATAACCCACTCCAGGTGCGGCTACACCTTC.

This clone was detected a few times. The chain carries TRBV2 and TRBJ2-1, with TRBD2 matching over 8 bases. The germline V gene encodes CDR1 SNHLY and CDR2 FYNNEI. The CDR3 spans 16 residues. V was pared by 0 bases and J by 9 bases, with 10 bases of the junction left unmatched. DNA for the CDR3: TGTGCCAGCAGTGAAGCCACGGCGGGGGGACCTGGTGAGCAGTTCTTC. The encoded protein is CASSEATAGGPGEQFF.

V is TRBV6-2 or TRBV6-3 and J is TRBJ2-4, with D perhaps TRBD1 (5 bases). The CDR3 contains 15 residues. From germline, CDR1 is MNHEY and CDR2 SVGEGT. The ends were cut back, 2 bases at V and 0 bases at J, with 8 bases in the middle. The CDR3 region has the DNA TGTGCCAGCAGTTACAGGGGTTCAGCCAAAAACATTCAGTACTTC. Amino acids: CASSYRGSAKNIQYF.